These 26 T cell receptor beta chains were all obtained from the same sample, sequenced in a study of blood T cells in healthy people across ages. Primers used in a second PCR of roughly 6 to 12 cycles were a sample-barcoded 5' primer and a J-beta primer mix. TCRdb itself ran the 5' RACE reads through MiXCR, one entry per CDR3 protein. The table lists roughly 1.9 million distinct CDR3 sequences, around 40% of them singletons. Sequences were obtained from blood. The receptors originated from a human donor in good health.

This clonotype has just a few counts. This chain uses TRBV9 with TRBJ2-5; 9 nucleotides align to TRBD2. CDR1 and CDR2 from the germline V gene are SGDLS and YYNGEE. The J segment lost 5 bases and the V segment lost 3 bases, leaving 11 bases of the junction unmatched. The CDR3 is 16 residues long. The CDR3 coding sequence is TGTGCCAGCAGCGAAGGCCACGGGACTAGCTTCGAGACCCAGTACTTC. This gives the protein CASSEGHGTSFETQYF.

J is TRBJ2-3 and V is TRBV20-1; 9 bases are shared with TRBD1. Germline CDR1 DFQATT, CDR2 SNEGSKA (reference sequence). Trimming took 3 bases from V and 6 from J; bases not matched to a gene: 10. The CDR3 covers 15 residues. As DNA, the CDR3 is TGCAGTGCTAGTTTCCGGGACAGGGATTGCGATACGCAGTATTTT. It translates to CSASFRDRDCDTQYF.

This clonotype was seen a handful of times. V and J are TRBV27 and TRBJ2-1, with a possible D match to TRBD2 (6 bases). This CDR3 contains 15 residues. Germline-derived CDR1 and CDR2 are MNHEY and SMNVEV (reference sequence). Trimming pared 1 base from V and 4 bases from J, leaving 11 bases between. The CDR3 protein is CASSLWPSDYNEQFF. In DNA, the CDR3 is TGTGCCAGCAGTTTATGGCCTAGCGATTACAATGAGCAGTTCTTC.

V usage is TRBV2 and J usage is TRBJ2-2, with TRBD1 as a possible D gene (5 bases). The CDR3 consists of 14 residues. From germline, CDR1 is SNHLY and CDR2 FYNNEI. Trimming removed 10 bases at V and 5 bases at J, with 17 bases between. CDR3: CATHEQGRTGELFF. The CDR3 bases are TGTGCCACCCACGAGCAGGGCCGGACCGGGGAGCTGTTTTTT.

The chain links TRBV20-1 to TRBJ2-3, with 9 bases that match TRBD2. Trimming took 0 bases from V and 5 from J; bases not matched to a gene: 9. The CDR3 is 16 residues long. Germline V gene data show CDR1 as DFQATT and CDR2 as SNEGSKA (reference sequence). The CDR3 DNA follows: TGCAGTGCTAGAGATTGGGCTAGCGGGGCGGGAGATACGCAGTATTTT. It translates to CSARDWASGAGDTQYF.

The chain has TRBV10-3 and TRBJ2-3; D could derive from TRBD1 or TRBD2 (5 bases each). Trimming left V 5 bases short and J 0 bases short, with 12 bases between. Germline assignment: CDR1 ENHRY and CDR2 SYGVKD. This CDR3 region has 15 residues. The CDR3 reads CAISQGPTSTDTQYF. CDR3 DNA sequence: TGTGCCATCAGTCAGGGACCAACTAGCACAGATACGCAGTATTTT.

In regard to this clonotype: At one end the junction does not follow the germline gene, possibly because of a read error. The genes are TRBV4-2 and TRBJ2-7, with 11 bases fitting TRBD2. CDR1 is LGHNA and CDR2 is YNFKEQ in the germline V gene. There are 17 residues in the CDR3. The CDR3 sequence: CVSSQDMLAGGFYEQYF. The DNA for the CDR3 is TGTGTCAGCAGCCAAGATATGCTAGCGGGGGGCTTCTACGAGCAGTACTTC.

The chain carries TRBV7-2 and TRBJ2-7, with 11 bases matching TRBD2. Germline lookup yields CDR1 SGHTA and CDR2 FQGNSA. The CDR3 spans 19 residues. After removal of 3 bases from V and 0 bases from J, the junction contained 13 bases not matched to a gene. The DNA of the CDR3 is TGTGCCAGCAGCTTGATATCACTAGCGGGGGCCGTTACCTCCTACGAGCAGTACTTC. It is translated as CASSLISLAGAVTSYEQYF.

The chain joins TRBV7-2 to TRBJ2-5; a possible D gene is TRBD2 (6 bases). The better agreement between TRBJ2-7 and the DNA end casts doubt on the J call. Germline V gene data show CDR1 as SGHTA and CDR2 as FQGNSA. CDR3 length: 15 amino acids. This CDR3 is CTSSLHGGNAYEQYF. CDR3 coding DNA: TGTACCAGCAGCTTACATGGGGGGAATGCCTACGAGCAGTACTTC.

This clonotype appeared a single time. This may come from a read error, since a much larger clone is one base off. The V gene is TRBV6-1, the J gene TRBJ2-4; the match to TRBD1 covers 9 bases. This CDR3 region has 13 residues. Germline CDR1 MNHNS, CDR2 SASEGT. The chain's CDR3 is CASRGTGRETQDF. The CDR3 bases are TGTGCCAGCAGAGGGACAGGGCGGGAGACCCAGGACTTC.

Only a few counts were recorded for this clonotype. The chain recombines TRBV20-1 with TRBJ2-7, with D unclear. The end of the DNA is better explained by TRBJ2-4, so the J call may be wrong. The CDR3 contains 12 residues. In germline, CDR1 is DFQATT, CDR2 SNEGSKA (reference sequence). CDR3 bases: TGCAGTGCTTCAAAGACCAGGAACATTCAGTACTTC. Protein: CSASKTRNIQYF.

CDR3 nucleotide sequence: TGTGCCATCAGTAGCTCCCGGGACAGGGACAATGAGCAGTTCTTC. Translation gives CAISSSRDRDNEQFF. This chain uses TRBV10-3 with TRBJ2-1; 9 positions agree with TRBD1. The CDR3 loop spans 15 amino acids. Germline V gives CDR1 ENHRY, CDR2 SYGVKD. The trim removed 5 bases at V and 5 bases at J, leaving 7 bases unmatched.

This clonotype was seen more than once but under ten times. The chain combines TRBV9 with TRBJ1-1; D is possibly TRBD1 (6 bases). This CDR3 spans 16 amino acids. V lost 4 bases and J 2 bases, leaving 18 bases between the germline ends. From germline, CDR1 is SGDLS and CDR2 YYNGEE. CDR3 DNA sequence: TGTGCCAGCAGCCACCGTCGGGCAGGGGACAACACTGAAGCTTTCTTT. Amino acid sequence: CASSHRRAGDNTEAFF.

The chain has TRBV6-5 and TRBJ2-5; 9 bases fit TRBD2. Trimming at V came to 2 bases and at J to 7 bases, leaving 8 bases not matched to a gene. This CDR3 contains 15 residues. Germline CDR1 and CDR2: MNHEY and SVGAGI. For the CDR3, the DNA is TGTGCCAGCAGTTACGAGCGGGGGGCCCTGGGGACCCAGTACTTC. This gives the protein CASSYERGALGTQYF.

The chain couples TRBV6-2 or TRBV6-3 to TRBJ2-1; the D is unclear. CDR1 is MNHEY and CDR2 is SVGEGT in the germline V gene. There are 13 residues in the CDR3. The V end was cut by 2 bases, the J end by 10 bases, with 12 bases between. CDR3 nucleotides: TGTGCCAGCAGTTACGTCGGTTTCCTCGAGCAGTTCTTC. As protein: CASSYVGFLEQFF.

This clonotype was observed a few times. The rearrangement uses TRBV27 and TRBJ2-3; D may match TRBD1 or TRBD2 (5 bases each). CDR1 MNHEY and CDR2 SMNVEV come from the germline V gene (reference sequence). The CDR3 is 18 residues long. V was clipped by 6 bases and J by 0 bases, with 22 bases between them. This chain's CDR3 is CASRGPDWGAKSTDTQYF. In DNA form, the CDR3 reads TGTGCCAGCAGGGGGCCAGATTGGGGAGCCAAGAGCACAGATACGCAGTATTTT.

J is TRBJ2-4 and V is TRBV9; 7 nucleotides match TRBD2. The DNA end lines up better with TRBJ2-5; the J call may be wrong. In germline, CDR1 is SGDLS, CDR2 YYNGEE. CDR3 length: 15 amino acids. In DNA form, the CDR3 reads TGTGCCAGCAGCATCCGGGGGGACCAACAAGAGACCCAGTACTTC. Protein: CASSIRGDQQETQYF.

This chain links TRBV29-1 with TRBJ2-1; TRBD1 might be the D (6 bases). This CDR3 is built from 14 residues. The V end lost 4 bases, the J end lost 4 bases, and 14 bases lay between the germline ends. Germline assignment: CDR1 SQVTM and CDR2 ANQGSEA. In DNA, the CDR3 is TGCAGCGTTGTCCCATTAGACAGGTACAATGAGCAGTTCTTC. Its translation: CSVVPLDRYNEQFF.

This clonotype was seen ten or more times. The chain links TRBV6-2 or TRBV6-3 to TRBJ2-4, with D unclear. Germline lookup yields CDR1 MNHEY and CDR2 SVGEGT. The length of the CDR3 is 14 residues. V gave up 2 bases and J gave up 1 base, with 6 bases separating them. The CDR3 spells CASSYVGAKNIQYF. CDR3 DNA sequence: TGTGCCAGCAGTTACGTGGGGGCCAAAAACATTCAGTACTTC.

Of note for this clonotype: Compared with germline, one end of the junction differs, possibly owing to a read error. This chain links TRBV12-3 or TRBV12-4 with TRBJ2-7; TRBD1 matches at 7 bases. The CDR3 runs 14 residues. The DNA for the CDR3 is TGTGCCGGCAGTTCGTGGGACAGTACCTACGAGCAGTACTTC. This encodes CAGSSWDSTYEQYF.

The rearrangement links TRBV19 to TRBJ1-1; the D gene is possibly TRBD1 (6 bases). The CDR3 is 16 residues long. Germline V lookup: CDR1 LNHDA, CDR2 SQIVND (reference sequence). Between the trimmed V and J ends, which lost 3 bases and 4 bases, there was a span of 18 bases. Written as DNA, the CDR3 is TGTGCCAGTAGTATCCTCCCGGGGGCATCGGGCACTGAAGCTTTCTTT. Its protein is CASSILPGASGTEAFF.

At least ten counts were recorded for this clonotype. The chain joins TRBV6-5 to TRBJ1-2, with 11 nucleotides matching TRBD1. This CDR3 comprises 12 residues. From germline, CDR1 is MNHEY and CDR2 SVGAGI. Trimming at V came to 10 bases and at J to 8 bases, leaving 6 bases not matched to a gene. The CDR3 bases are TGTGCCACCGGACAGGGGGCAAGAGGCTACACCTTC. This sequence encodes CATGQGARGYTF.

This chain joins TRBV7-9 and TRBJ2-4; D is possibly TRBD2 (7 bases). Germline-derived CDR1 and CDR2 are SEHNR and FQNEAQ (reference sequence). This CDR3 is 16 amino acids long. V was pared by 1 base and J by 7 bases, with 17 bases between. The CDR3 protein is CASSLGWGGRENIQYF. The DNA of the CDR3 is TGTGCCAGCAGCTTAGGATGGGGGGGGCGCGAGAACATTCAGTACTTC.

V is TRBV7-8 and J is TRBJ1-2; a weak D match, TRBD1 (6 bases). In germline, CDR1 is SGHVS, CDR2 FQNEAQ. V dropped 0 bases and J dropped 4 bases, with 12 bases sitting between them. The CDR3 totals 15 residues. CDR3 region: CASSLAGGTSYGYTF. CDR3 DNA: TGTGCCAGCAGCTTAGCAGGGGGAACTAGCTATGGCTACACCTTC.

In its sample, this clonotype was seen a few times. The V gene is TRBV4-1, the J gene TRBJ1-2; 7 bases map to TRBD1. V shed 2 bases and J 5 bases; nucleotides not matched to a gene: 8. The CDR3 extends over 15 amino acids. The V gene's germline CDR1 is MGHRA and CDR2 YSYEKL. CDR3 bases: TGCGCCAGCAGCCAACGAACAGGGGACTATTATGGCTACACCTTC. This translates into CASSQRTGDYYGYTF.

In its sample, this clonotype was seen a few times. This CDR3 is CATRKLAGTSYEQYF. In DNA, the CDR3 is TGTGCCACGCGAAAACTAGCGGGGACCTCCTACGAGCAGTACTTC. The V call is TRBV15, the J call TRBJ2-7, with TRBD2 identical over 10 bases. Germline-derived CDR1 and CDR2 are LNHNV and YYDKDF (reference sequence). J was trimmed by 0 bases and V by 9 bases; bases with no gene match: 8. This CDR3 is built from 15 residues.